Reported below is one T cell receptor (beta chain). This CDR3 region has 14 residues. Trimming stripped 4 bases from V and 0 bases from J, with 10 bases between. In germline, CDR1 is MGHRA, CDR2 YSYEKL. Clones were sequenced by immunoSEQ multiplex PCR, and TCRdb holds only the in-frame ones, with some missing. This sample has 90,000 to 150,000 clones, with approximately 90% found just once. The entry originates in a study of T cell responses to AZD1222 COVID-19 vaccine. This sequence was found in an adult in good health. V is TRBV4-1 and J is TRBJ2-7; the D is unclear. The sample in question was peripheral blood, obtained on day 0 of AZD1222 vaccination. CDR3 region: CASSPQVSSYEQYF. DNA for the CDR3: TGCGCCAGCAGCCCTCAGGTTAGCTCCTACGAGCAGTACTTC.